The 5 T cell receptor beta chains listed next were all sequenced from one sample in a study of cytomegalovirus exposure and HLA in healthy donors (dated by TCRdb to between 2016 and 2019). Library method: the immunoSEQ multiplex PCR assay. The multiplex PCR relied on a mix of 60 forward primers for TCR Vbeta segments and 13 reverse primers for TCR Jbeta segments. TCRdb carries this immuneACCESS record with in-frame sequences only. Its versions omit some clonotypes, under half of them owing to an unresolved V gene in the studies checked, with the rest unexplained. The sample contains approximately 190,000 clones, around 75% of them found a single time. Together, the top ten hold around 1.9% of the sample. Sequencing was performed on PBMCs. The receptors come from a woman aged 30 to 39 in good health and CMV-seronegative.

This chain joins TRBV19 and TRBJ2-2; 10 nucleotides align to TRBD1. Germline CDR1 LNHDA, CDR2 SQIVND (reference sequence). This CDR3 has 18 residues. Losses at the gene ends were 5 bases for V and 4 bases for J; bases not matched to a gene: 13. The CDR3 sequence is CASSPPGTGVGSTGELFF. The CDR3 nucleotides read TGTGCCAGTAGTCCACCCGGGACAGGGGTTGGGAGCACCGGGGAGCTGTTTTTT.

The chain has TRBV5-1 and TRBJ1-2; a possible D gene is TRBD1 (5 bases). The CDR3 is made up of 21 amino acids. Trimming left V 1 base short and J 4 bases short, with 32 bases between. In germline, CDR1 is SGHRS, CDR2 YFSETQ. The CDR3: CASSLTFMTEFGQRSPYGYTF. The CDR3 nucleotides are TGCGCCAGCAGCTTGACTTTTATGACGGAGTTTGGACAACGAAGTCCCTATGGCTACACCTTC. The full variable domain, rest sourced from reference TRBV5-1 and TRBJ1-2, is KAGVTQTPRYLIKTRGQQVTLSCSPISGHRSVSWYQQTPGQGLQFLFEYFSETQRNKGNFPGRFSGRQFSNSRSEMNVSTLELGDSALYLCASSLTFMTEFGQRSPYGYTFGSGTRLTVV.

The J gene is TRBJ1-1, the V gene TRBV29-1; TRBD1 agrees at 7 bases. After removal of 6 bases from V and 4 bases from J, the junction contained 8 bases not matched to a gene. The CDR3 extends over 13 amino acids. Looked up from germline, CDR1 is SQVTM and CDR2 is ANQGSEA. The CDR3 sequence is CSVRNSGGTEAFF. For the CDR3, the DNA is TGCAGCGTCCGTAATTCAGGGGGCACTGAAGCTTTCTTT.

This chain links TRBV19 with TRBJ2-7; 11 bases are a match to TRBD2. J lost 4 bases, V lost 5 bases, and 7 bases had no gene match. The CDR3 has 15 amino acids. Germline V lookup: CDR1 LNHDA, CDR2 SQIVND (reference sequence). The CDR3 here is CASSAASGGTYEQYF. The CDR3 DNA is TGTGCCAGTAGTGCCGCTAGCGGGGGGACTTACGAGCAGTACTTC.

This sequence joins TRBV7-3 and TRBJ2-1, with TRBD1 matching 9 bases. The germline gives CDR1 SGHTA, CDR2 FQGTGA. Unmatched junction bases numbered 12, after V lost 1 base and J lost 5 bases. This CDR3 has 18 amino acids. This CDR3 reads CASSLNAPGTGWDNEQFF. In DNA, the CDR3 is TGTGCCAGCAGCTTAAATGCGCCCGGGACAGGGTGGGACAATGAGCAGTTCTTC. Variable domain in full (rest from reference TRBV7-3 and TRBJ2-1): GAGVSQTPSNKVTEKGKYVELRCDPISGHTALYWYRQSLGQGPEFLIYFQGTGAADDSGLPNDRFFAVRPEGSVSTLKIQRTERGDSAVYLCASSLNAPGTGWDNEQFFGPGTRLTVL.